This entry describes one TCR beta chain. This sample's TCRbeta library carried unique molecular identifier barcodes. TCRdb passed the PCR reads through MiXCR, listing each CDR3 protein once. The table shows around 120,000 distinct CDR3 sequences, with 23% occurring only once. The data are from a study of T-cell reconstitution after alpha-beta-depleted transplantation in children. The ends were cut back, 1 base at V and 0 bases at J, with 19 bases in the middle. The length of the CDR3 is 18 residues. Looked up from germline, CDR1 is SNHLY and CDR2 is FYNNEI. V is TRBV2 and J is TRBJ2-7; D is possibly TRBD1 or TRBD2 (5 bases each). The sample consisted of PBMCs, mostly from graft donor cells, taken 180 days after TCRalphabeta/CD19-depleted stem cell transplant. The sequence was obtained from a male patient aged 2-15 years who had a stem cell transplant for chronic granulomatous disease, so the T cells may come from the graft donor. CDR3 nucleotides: TGTGCCAGCAGTGAAGGCACAGGAAGGGAGTTGAGCTCCTACGAGCAGTACTTC. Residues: CASSEGTGRELSSYEQYF.